This entry concerns a single T cell receptor (beta chain). Its target is not known. This entry belongs to a study of cytomegalovirus exposure and HLA in healthy donors. Across the whole study: Both the roughly 120 validation repertoires and the roughly 700 first-cohort repertoires used the same platform, as reported by a later analysis. Findings and limits, study-wide: A list of more than 150 TCR beta chains associated with cytomegalovirus was given. Both high specificity and high sensitivity reportedly marked the classifier's diagnosis of cytomegalovirus status.

This table comes from immunoSEQ multiplex PCR, and its TCRdb copy is limited to in-frame clones, with some not included. The table lists some 99,000 clones, 88% of them singletons, with more than 2% in the top ten. This clonotype originated in a woman aged 18-29 years in good health and CMV-seronegative. Sequenced: PBMCs.

CDR3 coding DNA: TGCGCCAGCAGCTTGTCGATGGCAGGGGAAACGAGTGGCTACACCTTC. Its translation is CASSLSMAGETSGYTF. This chain uses TRBV5-1 with TRBJ1-2, with TRBD1 as a possible D gene (6 bases). Between the trimmed V and J ends, which lost 1 base and 7 bases, there was a span of 20 bases. The CDR3 runs 16 residues. Germline V gives CDR1 SGHRS, CDR2 YFSETQ. The full variable domain, with the rest looked up from reference TRBV5-1 and TRBJ1-2, is KAGVTQTPRYLIKTRGQQVTLSCSPISGHRSVSWYQQTPGQGLQFLFEYFSETQRNKGNFPGRFSGRQFSNSRSEMNVSTLELGDSALYLCASSLSMAGETSGYTFGSGTRLTVV.